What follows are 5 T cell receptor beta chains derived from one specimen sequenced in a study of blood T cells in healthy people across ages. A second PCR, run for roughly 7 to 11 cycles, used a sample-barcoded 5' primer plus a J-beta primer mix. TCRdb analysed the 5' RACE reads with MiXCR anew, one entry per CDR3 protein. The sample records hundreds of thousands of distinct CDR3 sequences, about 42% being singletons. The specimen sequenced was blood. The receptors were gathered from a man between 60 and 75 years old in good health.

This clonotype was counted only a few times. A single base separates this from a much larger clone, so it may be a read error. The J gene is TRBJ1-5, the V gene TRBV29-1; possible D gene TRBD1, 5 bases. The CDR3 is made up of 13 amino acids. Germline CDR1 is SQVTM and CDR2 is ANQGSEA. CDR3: CATEGLSNQPQHF. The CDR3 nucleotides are TGCGCAACGGAGGGGCTAAGCAATCAGCCCCAGCATTTT. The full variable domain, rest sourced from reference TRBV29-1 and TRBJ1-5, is SAVISQKPSRDICQRGTSLTIQCQVDSQVTMMFWYRQQPGQSLTLIATANQGSEATYESGFVIDKFPISRPNLTFSTLTVSNMSPEDSSIYLCATEGLSNQPQHFGDGTRLSIL.

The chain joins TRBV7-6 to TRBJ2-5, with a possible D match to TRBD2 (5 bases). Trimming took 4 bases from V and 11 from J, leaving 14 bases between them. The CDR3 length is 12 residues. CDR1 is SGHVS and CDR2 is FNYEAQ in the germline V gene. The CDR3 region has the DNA TGTGCCAGCAGCTCGGGGAGTACAGAGCAGTACTTC. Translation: CASSSGSTEQYF.

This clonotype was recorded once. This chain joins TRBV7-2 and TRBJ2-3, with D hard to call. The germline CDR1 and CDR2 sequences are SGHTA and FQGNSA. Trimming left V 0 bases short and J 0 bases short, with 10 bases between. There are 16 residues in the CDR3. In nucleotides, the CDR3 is TGTGCCAGCAGCTTAGCGCCGGAAGACAGCACAGATACGCAGTATTTT. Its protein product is CASSLAPEDSTDTQYF.

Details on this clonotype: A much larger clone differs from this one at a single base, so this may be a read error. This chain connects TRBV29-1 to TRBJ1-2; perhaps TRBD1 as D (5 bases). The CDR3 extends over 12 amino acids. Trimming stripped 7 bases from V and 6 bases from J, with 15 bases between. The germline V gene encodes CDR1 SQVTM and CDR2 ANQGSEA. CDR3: CSGGRGTNGYTF. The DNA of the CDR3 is TGCAGCGGGGGACGGGGGACTAATGGCTACACCTTC.

The CDR3 protein is CASSRTGSPSYNEQYF. DNA of the CDR3: TGTGCCAGCAGTCGCACAGGCTCCCCGTCCTACAATGAGCAGTACTTC. The V and J genes are TRBV6-2 or TRBV6-3 and TRBJ2-7; D perhaps matches TRBD1 (5 bases). The CDR3 is 16 residues long. V gave up 5 bases and J gave up 7 bases, with 24 bases separating them. CDR1 is MNHEY and CDR2 is SVGEGT in the germline V gene.